This record covers a single TCR beta chain. Antigen unknown. This CDR3 has 14 residues. V was clipped by 1 base and J by 4 bases, with 8 bases between them. Germline CDR1 SGHTA, CDR2 FQGNSA. The data were obtained in a study of tissue T cells after allogeneic stem cell transplantation. Overall study: Steroid-refractory graft-versus-host disease after allogeneic hematopoietic cell transplant qualified adults for prospective research-autopsy enrollment.

Survey-depth TCRbeta CDR3 sequencing reported V/J genes and productive frequencies. Generated by immunoSEQ multiplex PCR, the TCRdb table keeps only in-frame clones and is missing some. The sample yields some 45,000 clones, roughly 89% seen once. Study results and limitations: Within patients, tissue anatomy strongly shaped TCR repertoire composition.

The TCR was taken from a woman between 40 and 69 years old who later had graft-versus-host disease after an allogeneic stem cell transplant. The material sequenced was blood, taken before transplantation. The rearrangement joins TRBV7-2 to TRBJ1-5; perhaps TRBD1 as D (5 bases). The CDR3 is CASSLVGGNQPQHF. The CDR3 bases are TGTGCCAGCAGCTTAGTGGGGGGTAATCAGCCCCAGCATTTT.